Listed below are T cell receptor beta chains from one sample, sequenced in a study of OX40 agonist ivuxolimab in advanced cancers. The repertoire was sequenced with immunoSEQ multiplex PCR; TCRdb's copy has only in-frame clones and lacks some. This repertoire shows about 64,000 clones, about 88% found once; its top ten account for 3%. Sequenced here: CD4+ or CD8+ T cells sorted from blood, sampled in a trial of the OX40 agonist ivuxolimab. These receptors all come from an adult with an advanced solid tumor such as melanoma, head and neck, liver or kidney cancer. Each CDR3 is given with its conserved first and last residue. Expanded clones are given a class, and other clones once, few, many or no size at all.

v_call	clone_size	j_call	cdr3_aa
TRBV5-1	NA	TRBJ2-5	CASMRRGETQYF
TRBV10-3	NA	TRBJ2-3	CAISEWGGGTDTQYF
TRBV4-1	NA	TRBJ2-5	CASSVGLADEETQYF
TRBV28	NA	TRBJ1-2	CASSSQGAAGYTF
TRBV29-1	NA	TRBJ2-2	CSVWTGAGELFF
TRBV6-1	NA	TRBJ2-6	CASSESPGSSLGANVLTF
TRBV5-3	NA	TRBJ1-4	CKSEKLFF
TRBV19	NA	TRBJ1-5	CASTPGGGNQPQHF
TRBV6-5	NA	TRBJ2-4	CASRLIRGNIQYF
TRBV7-2	NA	TRBJ2-5	CASSSDRAGETQYF
TRBV5-1	NA	TRBJ1-1	CASNPGGNTEAFF
TRBV5-8	NA	TRBJ1-1	CASTPWGGTNTEAFF
TRBV21-1	NA	TRBJ1-2	CASSKWRGGYTF
TRBV5-6	NA	TRBJ1-4	CASQRGGSTNEKLFF
TRBV5-4	NA	TRBJ2-5	CASSLGQTQETQYF
TRBV9	NA	TRBJ2-2	CASSAGTLNTGELFF
TRBV4-3	few	TRBJ1-5	CASSQDGHEGPQHF
TRBV7-9	NA	TRBJ2-4	CASSSYSDYKNIQYF
TRBV5-1	NA	TRBJ2-5	CASTLHLRIKQETQYF
TRBV7-8	NA	TRBJ1-5	CASSLPGAGQPQHF
TRBV7-2	NA	TRBJ1-1	CASSLNSGVEAFF
TRBV10-3	NA	TRBJ1-1	CAISAPPGGGLDTEAFF
TRBV18	NA	TRBJ2-6	CASSPARSFSGANVLTF
TRBV4-1	once	TRBJ2-3	CASSQADLGGQYF
TRBV7-2	NA	TRBJ1-2	CASSPGGGGYGYTF
TRBV18	NA	TRBJ2-3	CASSPDSLDTQYF
TRBV5-1	NA	TRBJ2-6	CASSLGSAGANVLTF
TRBV28	NA	TRBJ1-4	CASSSPGTGDEKLFF
TRBV7-3	NA	TRBJ2-7	CASSSKAGGYEQYF
TRBV5-1	NA	TRBJ1-4	CASKEATNEKLFF
TRBV6-5	NA	TRBJ2-1	CASSYSAGDYNEQFF
TRBV10-3	NA	TRBJ1-4	CAISESSSGGAGEKLFF
TRBV7-2	NA	TRBJ2-1	CASSRDNSYNEQFF
TRBV14	NA	TRBJ1-4	CASSPQGSNEKLFF
TRBV6-5	NA	TRBJ1-1	CASSYIRNTEAFF
TRBV2	NA	TRBJ1-5	CASSTGQAPNQPQHF
TRBV2	NA	TRBJ2-7	CASSASFAQEQYF
TRBV7-3	NA	TRBJ2-2	CASSLGGIGELFF
TRBV2	NA	TRBJ1-4	CASRGFEGEKLFF
TRBV28	NA	TRBJ2-7	CASSLGVGYEQYF
TRBV2	NA	TRBJ1-4	CASRQQGVNEKLFF
TRBV5-5	NA	TRBJ2-2	CASSLVLVPNTGELFF
TRBV6-1	NA	TRBJ2-1	CASSFQGSYNEQFF
TRBV7-2	NA	TRBJ1-6	CASSTPTGGYNSPLHF
TRBV29-1	NA	TRBJ2-3	CSVEVTENTQYF
TRBV5-5	NA	TRBJ2-2	CASSPGVNTGELFF
TRBV27	NA	TRBJ2-3	CASRGLSTDTQYF
TRBV7-3	NA	TRBJ1-1	CASSLTLYTEAFF